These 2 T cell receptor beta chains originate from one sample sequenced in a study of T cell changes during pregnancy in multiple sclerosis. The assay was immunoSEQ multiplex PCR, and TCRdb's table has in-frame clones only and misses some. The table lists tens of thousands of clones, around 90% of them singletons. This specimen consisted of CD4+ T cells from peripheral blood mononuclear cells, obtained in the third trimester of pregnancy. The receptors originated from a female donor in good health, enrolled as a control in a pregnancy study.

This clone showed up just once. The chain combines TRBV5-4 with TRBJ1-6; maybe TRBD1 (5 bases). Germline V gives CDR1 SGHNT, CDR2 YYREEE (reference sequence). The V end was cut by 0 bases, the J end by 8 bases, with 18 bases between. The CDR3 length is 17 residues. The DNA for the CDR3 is TGTGCCAGCAGCTTGGAGGCCCCAGGGAGGAGTTATTCACCCCTCCACTTT. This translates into CASSLEAPGRSYSPLHF. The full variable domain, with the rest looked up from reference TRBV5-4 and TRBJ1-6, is ETGVTQSPTHLIKTRGQQVTLRCSSQSGHNTVSWYQQALGQGPQFIFQYYREEENGRGNFPPRFSGLQFPNYSSELNVNALELDDSALYLCASSLEAPGRSYSPLHFGNGTRLTVT.

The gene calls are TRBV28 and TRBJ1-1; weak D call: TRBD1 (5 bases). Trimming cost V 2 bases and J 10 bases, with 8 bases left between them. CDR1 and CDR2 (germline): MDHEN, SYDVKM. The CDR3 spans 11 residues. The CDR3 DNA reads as TGTGCCAGCAGTTTACCGGGGGGAGCTTTCTTT. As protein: CASSLPGGAFF.